Listed here are 8 T cell receptor beta chains from one sample, sequenced in a study of blood T cells in healthy people across ages. Sample-barcoded 5' priming and a J-beta primer mix drove a second PCR of about 6 to 12 cycles. One entry per CDR3 protein results from TCRdb running MiXCR on the 5' RACE reads. The sample lists 1.5 million to 2 million distinct CDR3 sequences; around half were seen once. Sequenced: blood. These receptors were taken from a woman between 40 and 55 years old in good health.

This sequence joins TRBV6-5 and TRBJ2-7; no clear D gene. V lost 5 bases to trimming and J lost 2 bases, with 10 bases between them. The germline V gene encodes CDR1 MNHEY and CDR2 SVGAGI. The CDR3 runs to 13 residues. In DNA, the CDR3 is TGTGCCAGCAGTAGAAGGGAACCCTACGAGCAGTACTTC. It specifies CASSRREPYEQYF.

The chain carries TRBV4-2 and TRBJ2-7; 8 nucleotides agree with TRBD2. Germline V gene sequence: CDR1 LGHNA, CDR2 YNFKEQ. The CDR3 has 17 amino acids. V lost 1 base to trimming and J lost 1 base; unmatched junction nucleotides: 9. The CDR3 DNA reads as TGTGCCAGCAGCCAAGGTTTGGGGACTAGTCTTTCCTACGAGCAGTACTTC. Protein product: CASSQGLGTSLSYEQYF.

This clonotype was detected a few times. The chain recombines TRBV6-5 with TRBJ2-7; tentatively, D is TRBD1 (5 bases). V lost 0 bases to trimming and J lost 2 bases, with 11 bases between them. CDR3 length equals 15 residues. Germline lookup yields CDR1 MNHEY and CDR2 SVGAGI. CDR3 loop: CASSYSGVLPYEQYF. DNA for the CDR3: TGTGCCAGCAGTTACTCAGGGGTACTCCCCTACGAGCAGTACTTC.

This clonotype appeared a single time. The V and J genes are TRBV28 and TRBJ2-3; D may be TRBD1 (5 bases). Trimming removed 3 bases at V and 4 bases at J, with 26 bases between. CDR1 and CDR2 from the germline V gene are MDHEN and SYDVKM. CDR3 length equals 19 residues. In DNA, the CDR3 is TGTGCCAGCAGTTTCCCCTCCTCCAAGGACATCAGGACCGCAGATACGCAGTATTTT. Its translation: CASSFPSSKDIRTADTQYF.

This clonotype turned up a few times. The chain carries TRBV12-5 and TRBJ2-1, with 8 positions matching TRBD1. The CDR3 has 16 residues. CDR1 is LGHNT, CDR2 FRNRAP, per germline. Trimming took 6 bases from V and 0 from J; bases not matched to a gene: 7. The DNA for the CDR3 is TGTGCTAGTGGCAGAACAGGGGGAAGCTCCTACAATGAGCAGTTCTTC. Translating it yields CASGRTGGSSYNEQFF.

On this clonotype itself: Compared with germline, one end of the junction differs, possibly owing to a read error. V is TRBV28 and J is TRBJ2-7, with TRBD1 matching over 7 bases. Germline V gives CDR1 MDHEN, CDR2 SYDVKM. This CDR3 has 15 residues. In nucleotides, the CDR3 is TGTGCCGGCAGTTCGACTCTGGGACAGACATACGAGCAGTACTTC. Its translation is CAGSSTLGQTYEQYF.

This clonotype was observed once. The chain couples TRBV7-2 to TRBJ2-1; 11 nucleotides match TRBD2. Germline V gives CDR1 SGHTA, CDR2 FQGNSA. Unmatched junction bases numbered 12, after V lost 5 bases and J lost 9 bases. The CDR3 is made up of 16 amino acids. The CDR3 DNA sequence: TGTGCCAGCAGCGAGGGACTAGCGGAGGGGCAGGGTGAGCAGTTCTTC. Translated: CASSEGLAEGQGEQFF.

This chain connects TRBV6-6 to TRBJ2-1; D unclear. There are 10 residues in the CDR3. Trimming pared 10 bases from V and 7 bases from J, leaving 8 bases between. Germline V gene data show CDR1 as MNHNY and CDR2 as SVGAGI (reference sequence). DNA of the CDR3: TGTGCCACAGAACAGAATGAGCAGTTCTTC. Residues: CATEQNEQFF.